This T cell receptor beta chain was found in a study of cytomegalovirus exposure and HLA in healthy donors. 60 Vbeta and 13 Jbeta primers were used in PCR. The repertoire was sequenced with immunoSEQ multiplex PCR; TCRdb's copy has only in-frame clones and lacks some. Of 120,000 or so clones listed, 83% were seen once; the top ten hold roughly 3.7%. CDR1 SGHRS and CDR2 YFSETQ come from the germline V gene. J was trimmed by 0 bases and V by 4 bases; bases with no gene match: 7. The CDR3 length is 16 residues. Study-wide results and caveats: When a later analysis was performed, an Asian-associated ancestry cluster reportedly had fewer N-insertions than the roughly 700-donor mean. There were several of the most significant clusters that appeared linked to common viral pathogens in a later analysis. Later analysis showed most CMV-associated TCR beta chains appearing HLA-restricted. Reports credit the classifier with highly specific, highly sensitive diagnosis of cytomegalovirus status.

Comment on this clone: Its specificity is unknown.

Material: PBMCs. The clonotype was recovered from a woman aged 40 to 50 in good health and CMV-seropositive. J is TRBJ1-3 and V is TRBV5-1; 7 bases fit TRBD1. CDR3 in DNA: TGCGCCAGCAGCCGCGACAGGGTCCCCTCTGGAAACACCATATATTTT. Encoded protein: CASSRDRVPSGNTIYF.